The sequence of this T cell receptor beta chain was determined in a study of OX40 agonist ivuxolimab in advanced cancers. Assay: immunoSEQ multiplex PCR; the TCRdb copy retains only in-frame clones and omits some. The sample has 25,000 to 40,000 clones; 84% are singletons. The CDR3 spans 15 residues. CDR1 is SNHLY and CDR2 is FYNNEI in the germline V gene. Trimming at V came to 6 bases and at J to 1 base, leaving 5 bases not matched to a gene. With baseline, cycle 4 day 1, and cycle 7 day 1 as timepoints, blood was sampled. This chain uses TRBV2 with TRBJ1-1; TRBD1 aligns across 10 bases. The sequence came from an adult with an advanced solid tumor such as melanoma, head and neck, liver or kidney cancer. Sequenced here: CD4+ or CD8+ T cells sorted from blood, sampled in a trial of the OX40 agonist ivuxolimab. The CDR3 coding sequence is TGTGCCAGCAGGAGGACAGGGGGTACGAACACTGAAGCTTTCTTT. It is translated as CASRRTGGTNTEAFF.